In this sample, the clone carrying this T cell receptor beta chain turned up once. No antigen is known for it. The data originate from a study of CD4 T cells in relation to SARS-CoV-2 and coronaviruses. Overall study: After roughly ten days of antigen culture, PBMC TCR beta CDR3s were sequenced.

General study points: Roughly three fifths of donors had memory CD4+ clonotypes crossrecognizing SARS-CoV-2 and common cold coronavirus spike.

Unexposed donor CD4+ T cells date from about 2011-2018, before the COVID-19 pandemic. After 10 to 11 days of culture, CD4+ T cells were isolated. Cells permitting, SARS-CoV-2 S/N and four cold-coronavirus spikes were tested on unexposed-donor CD4+ T cells. Produced via immunoSEQ multiplex PCR; TCRdb's table is partial and in-frame only. Of tens of thousands of clones detected, around 76% appear once; the ten largest clones hold roughly 28%. Sequencing was done on a sample of CD4+ T cells from PBMCs, cultured in vitro. This clonotype was sampled from a human donor in good health.

CDR3 DNA: TGTGCCAGCAGTGAAATCCCCGGGGAGAAAGGATATTTT. It codes for CASSEIPGEKGYF. The chain employs TRBV12-3 or TRBV12-4 and TRBJ2-3, with a tentative D call TRBD2 (5 bases). The CDR3 loop spans 13 amino acids. Trimming cost V 5 bases and J 15 bases, with 21 bases left between them.